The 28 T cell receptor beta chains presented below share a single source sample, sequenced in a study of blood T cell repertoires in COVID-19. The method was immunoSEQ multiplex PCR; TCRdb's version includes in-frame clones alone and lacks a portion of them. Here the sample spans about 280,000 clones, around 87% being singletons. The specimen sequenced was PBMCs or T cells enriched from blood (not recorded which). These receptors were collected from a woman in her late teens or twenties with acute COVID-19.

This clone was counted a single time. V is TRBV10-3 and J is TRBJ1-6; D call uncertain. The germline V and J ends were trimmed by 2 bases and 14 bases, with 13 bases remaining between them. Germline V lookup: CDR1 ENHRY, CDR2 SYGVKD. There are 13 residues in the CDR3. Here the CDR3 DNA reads TGTGCCATCAGTGAGACAGCAAAAGTTACCCTCCACTTT. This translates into CAISETAKVTLHF.

This CDR3 reads CASSKQAASGRANTGELFF. The CDR3, as DNA: TGTGCCAGCAGCAAACAGGCGGCTAGCGGGAGGGCCAACACCGGGGAGCTGTTTTTT. J is TRBJ2-2 and V is TRBV21-1; TRBD2, the table's D call, was not compared with the DNA. TRBV21-1 is an annotated pseudogene. This CDR3 has 19 amino acids.

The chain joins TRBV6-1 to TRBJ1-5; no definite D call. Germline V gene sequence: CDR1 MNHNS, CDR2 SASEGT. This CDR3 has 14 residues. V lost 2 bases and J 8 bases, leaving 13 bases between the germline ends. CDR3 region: CASSEILAFEPQHF. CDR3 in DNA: TGTGCCAGCAGTGAAATATTGGCTTTCGAGCCCCAGCATTTT.

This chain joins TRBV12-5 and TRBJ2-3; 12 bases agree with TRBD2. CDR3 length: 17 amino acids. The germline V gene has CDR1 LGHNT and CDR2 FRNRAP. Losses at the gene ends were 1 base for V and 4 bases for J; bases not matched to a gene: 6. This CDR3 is CASGLGTSGTMSDTQYF. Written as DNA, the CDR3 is TGTGCTAGTGGTTTGGGGACTAGCGGGACGATGTCAGATACGCAGTATTTT.

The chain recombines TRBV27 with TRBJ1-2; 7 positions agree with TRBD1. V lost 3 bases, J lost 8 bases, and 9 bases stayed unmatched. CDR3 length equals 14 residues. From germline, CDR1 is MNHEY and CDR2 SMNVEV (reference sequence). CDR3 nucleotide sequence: TGTGCCAGCAGTTTTCTAGGGGGCGCGTGGGGCTACACCTTC. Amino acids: CASSFLGGAWGYTF.

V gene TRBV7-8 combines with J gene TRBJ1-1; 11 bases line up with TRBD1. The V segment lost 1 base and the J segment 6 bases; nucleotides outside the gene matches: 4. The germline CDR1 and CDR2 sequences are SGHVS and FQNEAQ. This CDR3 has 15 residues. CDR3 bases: TGTGCCAGCAGCTTAGGCGGGACAGGGGGACCTGAAGCTTTCTTT. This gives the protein CASSLGGTGGPEAFF.

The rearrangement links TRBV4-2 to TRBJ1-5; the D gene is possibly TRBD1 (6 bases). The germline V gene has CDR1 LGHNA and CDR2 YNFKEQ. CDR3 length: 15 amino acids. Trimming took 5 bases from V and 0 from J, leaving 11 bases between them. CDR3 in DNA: TGTGCCAGCAGCAACAGGGTTAATAGCAATCAGCCCCAGCATTTT. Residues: CASSNRVNSNQPQHF.

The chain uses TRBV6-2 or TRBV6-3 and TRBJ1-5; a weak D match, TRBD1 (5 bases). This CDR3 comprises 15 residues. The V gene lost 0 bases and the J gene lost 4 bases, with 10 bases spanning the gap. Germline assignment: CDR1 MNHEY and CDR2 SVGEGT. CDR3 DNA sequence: TGTGCCAGCAGTTACTCGGCAGGGAGGAATCAGCCCCAGCATTTT. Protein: CASSYSAGRNQPQHF.

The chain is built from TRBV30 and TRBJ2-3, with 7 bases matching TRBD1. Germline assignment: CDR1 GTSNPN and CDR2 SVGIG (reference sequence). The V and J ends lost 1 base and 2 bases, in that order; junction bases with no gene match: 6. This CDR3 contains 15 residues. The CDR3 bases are TGTGCCTGGAGTGCGGGTCAGGGGGTCACAGATACGCAGTATTTT. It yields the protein CAWSAGQGVTDTQYF.

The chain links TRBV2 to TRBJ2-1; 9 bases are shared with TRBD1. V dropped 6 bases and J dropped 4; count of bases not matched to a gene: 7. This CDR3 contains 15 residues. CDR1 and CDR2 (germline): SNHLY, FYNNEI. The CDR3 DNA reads TGTGCCAGCAGCCGTGCGGGACAGGGATACAATGAGCAGTTCTTC. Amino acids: CASSRAGQGYNEQFF.

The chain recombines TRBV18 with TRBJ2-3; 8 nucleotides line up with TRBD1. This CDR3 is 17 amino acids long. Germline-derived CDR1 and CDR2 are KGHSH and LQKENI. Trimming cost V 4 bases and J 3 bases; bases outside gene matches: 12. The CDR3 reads CASSRQQGTGRTDTQYF. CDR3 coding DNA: TGTGCCAGCTCACGTCAGCAGGGGACAGGAAGAACAGATACGCAGTATTTT. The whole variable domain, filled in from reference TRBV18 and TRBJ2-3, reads NAGVMQNPRHLVRRRGQEARLRCSPMKGHSHVYWYRQLPEEGLKFMVYLQKENIIDESGMPKERFSAEFPKEGPSILRIQQVVRGDSAAYFCASSRQQGTGRTDTQYFGPGTRLTVL.

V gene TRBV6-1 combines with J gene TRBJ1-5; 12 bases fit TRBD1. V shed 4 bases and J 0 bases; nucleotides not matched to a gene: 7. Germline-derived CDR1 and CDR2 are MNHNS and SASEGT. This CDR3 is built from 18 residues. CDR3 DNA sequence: TGTGCCAGCAGTGTTCCGGGACAGGGGGCTTATAGCAATCAGCCCCAGCATTTT. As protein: CASSVPGQGAYSNQPQHF.

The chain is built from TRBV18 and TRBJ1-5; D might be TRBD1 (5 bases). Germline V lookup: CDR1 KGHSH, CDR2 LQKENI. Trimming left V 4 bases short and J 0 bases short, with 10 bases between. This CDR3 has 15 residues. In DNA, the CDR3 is TGTGCCAGCTCACTAACGACAGATAGCAATCAGCCCCAGCATTTT. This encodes CASSLTTDSNQPQHF.

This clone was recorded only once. CDR3 in amino acids: CASSPDSHTEAFF. The CDR3 DNA follows: TGTGCCAGCAGTCCCGACAGCCACACTGAAGCTTTCTTT. V and J are TRBV5-6 and TRBJ1-1, with D possibly matching TRBD1 (5 bases). The V and J ends lost 5 bases and 3 bases respectively, with 11 bases between them. CDR1 and CDR2 from the germline V gene are SGHDT and YYEEEE. The CDR3 has 13 amino acids.

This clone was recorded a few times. The CDR3 loop reads CASSLYQGGTYEQYF. DNA of the CDR3: TGTGCCAGCAGCTTATACCAAGGGGGAACCTACGAGCAGTACTTC. This sequence joins TRBV7-9 and TRBJ2-7; TRBD1 might be the D (6 bases). This CDR3 spans 15 amino acids. V shed 2 bases and J shed 2 bases, with 13 bases lying between them. The V gene's germline CDR1 is SEHNR and CDR2 FQNEAQ (reference sequence).

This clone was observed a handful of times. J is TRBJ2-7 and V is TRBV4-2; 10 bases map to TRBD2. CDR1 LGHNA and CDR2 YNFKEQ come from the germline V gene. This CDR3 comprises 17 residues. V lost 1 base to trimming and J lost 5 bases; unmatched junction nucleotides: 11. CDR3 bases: TGTGCCAGCAGCCAAGTCTCCTCTAGCGGGAGACTCCACGAGCAGTACTTC. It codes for CASSQVSSSGRLHEQYF.

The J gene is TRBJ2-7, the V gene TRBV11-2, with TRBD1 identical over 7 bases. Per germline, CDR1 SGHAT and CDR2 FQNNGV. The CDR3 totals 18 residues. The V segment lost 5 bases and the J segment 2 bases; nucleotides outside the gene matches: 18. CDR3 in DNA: TGTGCCAGCAGCACGTTAGTTAAGACAGGGAAGTCCCCCTACGAGCAGTACTTC. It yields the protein CASSTLVKTGKSPYEQYF.

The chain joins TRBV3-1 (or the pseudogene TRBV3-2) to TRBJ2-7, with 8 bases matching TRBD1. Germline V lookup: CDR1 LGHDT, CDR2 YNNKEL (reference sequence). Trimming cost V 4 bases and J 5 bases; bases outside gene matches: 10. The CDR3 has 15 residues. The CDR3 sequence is CASSRLDRESDEQYF. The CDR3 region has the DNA TGTGCCAGCAGCCGGCTGGACAGGGAATCTGACGAGCAGTACTTC.

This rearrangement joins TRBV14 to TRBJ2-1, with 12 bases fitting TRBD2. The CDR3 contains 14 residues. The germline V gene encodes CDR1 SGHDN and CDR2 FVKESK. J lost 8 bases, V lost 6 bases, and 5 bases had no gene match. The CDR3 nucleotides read TGTGCCAGCAGGCTAGCGGGAGGGTCCGATGAGCAGTTCTTC. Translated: CASRLAGGSDEQFF.

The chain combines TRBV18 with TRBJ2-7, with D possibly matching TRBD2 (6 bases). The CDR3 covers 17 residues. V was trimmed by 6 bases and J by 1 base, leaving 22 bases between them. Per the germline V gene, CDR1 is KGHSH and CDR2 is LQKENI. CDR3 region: CASSHEPRGTGSYEQYF. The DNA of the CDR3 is TGTGCCAGCTCGCACGAACCTCGGGGGACGGGGTCCTACGAGCAGTACTTC.

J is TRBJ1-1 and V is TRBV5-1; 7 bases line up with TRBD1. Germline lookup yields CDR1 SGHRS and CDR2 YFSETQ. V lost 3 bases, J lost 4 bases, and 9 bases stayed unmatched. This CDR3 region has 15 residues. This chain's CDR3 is CASSWSGQGVTEAFF. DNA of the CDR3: TGCGCCAGCAGCTGGTCGGGGCAGGGGGTCACTGAAGCTTTCTTT.

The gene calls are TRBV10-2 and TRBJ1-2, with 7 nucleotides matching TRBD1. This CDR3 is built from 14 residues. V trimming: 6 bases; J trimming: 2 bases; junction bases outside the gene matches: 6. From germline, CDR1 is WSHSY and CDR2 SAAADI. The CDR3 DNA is TGCGCCAGCAGAACCGGGACAGAGAACTATGGCTACACCTTC. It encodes CASRTGTENYGYTF.

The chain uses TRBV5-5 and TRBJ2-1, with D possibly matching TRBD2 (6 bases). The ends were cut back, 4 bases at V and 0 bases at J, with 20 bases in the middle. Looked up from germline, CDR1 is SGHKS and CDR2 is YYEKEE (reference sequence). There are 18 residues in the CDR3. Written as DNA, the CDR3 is TGTGCCAGCAGCCAAAATTTAGCGGTCCCCCTCTCCTACAATGAGCAGTTCTTC. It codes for CASSQNLAVPLSYNEQFF.

Written as DNA, the CDR3 is TGTGCCAGCAGCTTAGACGGGACTAGATTTCCCTACGAGCAGTACTTC. Residues: CASSLDGTRFPYEQYF. The J gene is TRBJ2-7, the V gene TRBV7-6; 8 bases align to TRBD2. CDR1 and CDR2 (germline): SGHVS, FNYEAQ. This CDR3 comprises 16 residues. V gave up 1 base and J gave up 2 bases; unmatched junction bases: 7.

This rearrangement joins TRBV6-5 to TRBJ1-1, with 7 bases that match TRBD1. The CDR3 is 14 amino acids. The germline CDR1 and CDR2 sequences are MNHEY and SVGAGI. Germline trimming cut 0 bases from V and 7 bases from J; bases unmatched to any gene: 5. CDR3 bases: TGTGCCAGCAGTTACTCGAACAGGGGACTTGAAGCTTTCTTT. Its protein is CASSYSNRGLEAFF.

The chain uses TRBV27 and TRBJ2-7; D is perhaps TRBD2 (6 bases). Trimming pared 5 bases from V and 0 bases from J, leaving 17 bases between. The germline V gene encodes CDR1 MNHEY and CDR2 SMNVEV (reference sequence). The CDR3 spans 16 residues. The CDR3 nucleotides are TGTGCCAGCAGTAGGAGGGTGACGGGTCCCTCCTACGAGCAGTACTTC. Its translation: CASSRRVTGPSYEQYF.

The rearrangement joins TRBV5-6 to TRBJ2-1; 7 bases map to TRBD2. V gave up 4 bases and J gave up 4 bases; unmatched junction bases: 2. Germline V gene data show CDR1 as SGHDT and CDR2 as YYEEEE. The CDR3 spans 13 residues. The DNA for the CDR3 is TGTGCCAGCAGCGTGGGAGGGTACAATGAGCAGTTCTTC. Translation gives CASSVGGYNEQFF.

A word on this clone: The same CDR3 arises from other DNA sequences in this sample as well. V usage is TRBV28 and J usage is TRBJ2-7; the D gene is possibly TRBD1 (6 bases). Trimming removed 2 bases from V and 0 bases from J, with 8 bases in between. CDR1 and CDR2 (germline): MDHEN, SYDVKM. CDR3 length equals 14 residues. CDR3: CASSLQGSSYEQYF. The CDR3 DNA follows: TGTGCCAGCAGTTTACAGGGGAGCTCCTACGAGCAGTACTTC.